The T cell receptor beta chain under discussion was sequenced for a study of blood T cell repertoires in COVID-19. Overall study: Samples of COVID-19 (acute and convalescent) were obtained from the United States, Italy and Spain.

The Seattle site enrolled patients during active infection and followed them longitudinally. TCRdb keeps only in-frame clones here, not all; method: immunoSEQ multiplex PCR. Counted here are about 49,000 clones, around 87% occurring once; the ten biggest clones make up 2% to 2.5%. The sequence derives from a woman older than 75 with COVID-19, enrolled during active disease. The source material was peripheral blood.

The CDR3 DNA is TGCGCCAGCAGCTTGTTGGGCTGGGGCTTGGACGATGAGCAGTTCTTC. Amino acid sequence: CASSLLGWGLDDEQFF. This chain uses TRBV5-1 with TRBJ2-1; weak D call: TRBD1 (5 bases). CDR1 is SGHRS and CDR2 is YFSETQ in the germline V gene. The V end lost 1 base, the J end lost 8 bases, and 19 bases lay between the germline ends. CDR3 length equals 16 residues. The whole variable domain, remainder taken from reference TRBV5-1 and TRBJ2-1, is KAGVTQTPRYLIKTRGQQVTLSCSPISGHRSVSWYQQTPGQGLQFLFEYFSETQRNKGNFPGRFSGRQFSNSRSEMNVSTLELGDSALYLCASSLLGWGLDDEQFFGPGTRLTVL.